A single sample gave rise to the 18 T cell receptor beta chains below, sequenced in a study of vaccination and CD4 T cells after COVID-19. The Oncomine TCR Beta short-read assay was applied to DNA of cultured CD4+ T cells. TCRdb passed the PCR reads through MiXCR, listing each CDR3 protein once. The sample shows under 20,000 distinct CDR3 sequences, around 42% of them seen only once. Specified treatment: roughly nine-day PBMC culture with coronavirus spike peptide pools or control peptides (ViraFEST assay). The antigens of these receptors remain unknown. The specimen was cultured CD4+ T cells from blood. Source of these receptors: a human donor with COVID-19.

The chain couples TRBV15 to TRBJ2-7, with D perhaps given as TRBD1 or TRBD2 (5 bases each). The V end was cut by 5 bases, the J end by 9 bases, with 11 bases between. This CDR3 is built from 11 residues. The germline V gene has CDR1 LNHNV and CDR2 YYDKDF (reference sequence). The CDR3 DNA reads TGTGCCACCAGCCAACCGGGGCCGCAGTACTTC. Encoded protein: CATSQPGPQYF.

The rearrangement links TRBV2 to TRBJ2-1, with D perhaps TRBD1 (5 bases). Trimming cost V 10 bases and J 8 bases, with 21 bases left between them. Germline CDR1 SNHLY, CDR2 FYNNEI. The CDR3 totals 14 residues. CDR3: CATVKGPSIDEQFF. The CDR3 nucleotides are TGTGCCACCGTAAAGGGGCCCTCGATCGATGAGCAGTTCTTC.

The chain carries TRBV6-1 and TRBJ2-7; D uncertain. Germline V gene sequence: CDR1 MNHNS, CDR2 SASEGT. V was cut by 2 bases and J by 3 bases, with 8 bases left in between. The CDR3 loop spans 13 amino acids. The DNA for the CDR3 is TGTGCCAGCAGTGAACAGGCAAACTACGAGCAGTACTTC. Translation: CASSEQANYEQYF.

The gene calls are TRBV5-5 and TRBJ1-1; no firm D call. The CDR3 contains 14 residues. Per germline, CDR1 SGHKS and CDR2 YYEKEE (reference sequence). The germline V and J ends were trimmed by 2 bases and 3 bases, with 11 bases remaining between them. CDR3 residues: CASSFGVVHTEAFF. The DNA of the CDR3 is TGTGCCAGCAGCTTCGGTGTCGTTCACACTGAAGCTTTCTTT.

The rearrangement joins TRBV7-2 to TRBJ1-1; 8 bases are a match to TRBD1. Germline V gene data show CDR1 as SGHTA and CDR2 as FQGNSA. The V and J ends lost 5 bases and 6 bases, in that order; junction bases with no gene match: 5. The CDR3 sequence is 13 residues long. CDR3 sequence (DNA): TGTGCCAGCAGCATGACAGGGGTCCCTGAAGCTTTCTTT. Translated: CASSMTGVPEAFF.

This rearrangement joins TRBV6-1 to TRBJ2-1; D is possibly TRBD2 (7 bases). V was cut by 6 bases and J by 4 bases, with 25 bases left in between. This CDR3 is 18 amino acids long. Germline assignment: CDR1 MNHNS and CDR2 SASEGT. CDR3 coding DNA: TGTGCCAGCAGCCAAAGGGGGGGTGGTACAGGGACATACAATGAGCAGTTCTTC. The encoded protein is CASSQRGGGTGTYNEQFF.

Note on this clonotype: A junction boundary mismatches the germline segment, possibly from a read error. The chain carries TRBV28 and TRBJ1-3; 7 bases align to TRBD1. The CDR3 is 12 amino acids. The germline V gene has CDR1 MDHEN and CDR2 SYDVKM. CDR3 coding DNA: TGTGCCAGCAGTTTAAACACAGGGGCCCAGCGTTTT. This encodes CASSLNTGAQRF.

V is TRBV18 and J is TRBJ1-1; D is unclear. The CDR3 spans 13 residues. V was shortened by 7 bases and J by 8 bases, with 17 bases between the two germline ends. Germline loops: CDR1 KGHSH, CDR2 LQKENI. CDR3 protein: CASYVREGGEAFF. The CDR3 DNA sequence: TGTGCCAGCTACGTGAGGGAAGGCGGCGAAGCTTTCTTT.

The chain has TRBV4-3 and TRBJ1-4, with a tentative D call TRBD1 (6 bases). This CDR3 has 15 amino acids. With 0 bases removed from V and 6 bases from J, the gap between germline ends came to 11 bases. Germline CDR1 reads LGHNA; CDR2 reads YSLEER. This chain's CDR3 is CASSQEPAGDEKLFF. The CDR3 nucleotides read TGCGCCAGCAGCCAAGAACCGGCAGGGGATGAAAAACTGTTTTTT.

There are a few counts of this clonotype. The chain carries TRBV5-1 and TRBJ2-1, with no clear D. V was pared by 1 base and J by 2 bases, with 4 bases between. CDR1 is SGHRS, CDR2 YFSETQ, per germline. The CDR3 extends over 13 amino acids. CDR3: CASSLNTYNEQFF. Here the CDR3 DNA reads TGCGCCAGCAGCTTGAACACCTACAATGAGCAGTTCTTC.

The chain links TRBV2 to TRBJ1-2; TRBD1 agrees at 7 bases. The germline V gene encodes CDR1 SNHLY and CDR2 FYNNEI. This CDR3 spans 15 amino acids. J was trimmed by 7 bases and V by 2 bases; bases with no gene match: 10. CDR3 amino acids: CASSEYVTGAGGYTF. The CDR3 bases are TGTGCCAGCAGTGAATATGTAACAGGGGCGGGTGGCTACACCTTC.

This rearrangement joins TRBV25-1 to TRBJ1-1; D unclear. CDR1 and CDR2 (germline): MGHDK, SYGVNS. The CDR3 length is 12 residues. Trimming shortened V by 1 base and J by 11 bases, and 11 bases separated the two germline ends. In DNA form, the CDR3 reads TGTGCCAGCAGTGAATCGGCAGGAGCGGCTTTCTTT. Protein sequence: CASSESAGAAFF.

The chain employs TRBV20-1 and TRBJ2-3; 7 nucleotides match TRBD2. J was trimmed by 2 bases and V by 6 bases; bases with no gene match: 8. CDR3 length: 14 amino acids. Looked up from germline, CDR1 is DFQATT and CDR2 is SNEGSKA (reference sequence). CDR3 loop: CSASPSGFTDTQYF. CDR3 in DNA: TGCAGTGCGAGTCCTAGCGGTTTCACAGATACGCAGTATTTT.

The chain joins TRBV20-1 to TRBJ2-3, with a possible D match to TRBD2 (6 bases). Trimming removed 5 bases from V and 2 bases from J, with 14 bases in between. CDR3 length equals 14 residues. From germline, CDR1 is DFQATT and CDR2 SNEGSKA (reference sequence). CDR3: CSAVKPGLTDTQYF. The CDR3 DNA sequence: TGCAGTGCTGTAAAACCGGGACTCACAGATACGCAGTATTTT.

This rearrangement joins TRBV23-1 to TRBJ2-2, with D possibly TRBD1 on 6 matching bases. Being an ORF, TRBV23-1 has a function that is uncertain. V shed 0 bases and J shed 4 bases, with 12 bases lying between them. There are 16 residues in the CDR3. The CDR3 bases are TGCGCCAGCAGTCAATCGCAGGGGCCCGGCACCGGGGAGCTGTTTTTT. Translating it yields CASSQSQGPGTGELFF.

The V call is TRBV6-2 or TRBV6-3, the J call TRBJ1-1; D is possibly TRBD1 (6 bases). The CDR3 runs 15 residues. Germline-derived CDR1 and CDR2 are MNHEY and SVGEGT. The V end was cut by 6 bases, the J end by 0 bases, with 14 bases between. The CDR3 spells CASSPDRPLNTEAFF. In nucleotides, the CDR3 is TGTGCCAGCAGCCCAGACAGGCCCCTGAACACTGAAGCTTTCTTT.

This clonotype was seen more than once but under ten times. The chain is built from TRBV11-1 and TRBJ2-7; 10 bases are a match to TRBD2. The V gene end was trimmed by 5 bases and the J gene end by 7 bases; junction bases not matched to a gene: 14. The CDR3 totals 16 residues. CDR1 SGHAT and CDR2 FQDESV come from the germline V gene (reference sequence). Here the CDR3 DNA reads TGTGCCAGCAGCAAGGGAGGGCTAGCGGGGGCCCGGGAGCAGTACTTC. Protein product: CASSKGGLAGAREQYF.

V is TRBV7-2 and J is TRBJ1-2; D is possibly TRBD1 (5 bases). The V gene's germline CDR1 is SGHTA and CDR2 FQGNSA. This CDR3 is 15 amino acids long. Trimming removed 0 bases at V and 2 bases at J, with 10 bases between. CDR3 protein: CASSLAGDANYGYTF. DNA for the CDR3: TGTGCCAGCAGCTTAGCGGGGGATGCGAACTATGGCTACACCTTC. Full variable domain (missing parts from reference TRBV7-2 and TRBJ1-2): GAGVSQSPSNKVTEKGKDVELRCDPISGHTALYWYRQSLGQGLEFLIYFQGNSAPDKSGLPSDRFSAERTGGSVSTLTIQRTQQEDSAVYLCASSLAGDANYGYTFGSGTRLTVV.